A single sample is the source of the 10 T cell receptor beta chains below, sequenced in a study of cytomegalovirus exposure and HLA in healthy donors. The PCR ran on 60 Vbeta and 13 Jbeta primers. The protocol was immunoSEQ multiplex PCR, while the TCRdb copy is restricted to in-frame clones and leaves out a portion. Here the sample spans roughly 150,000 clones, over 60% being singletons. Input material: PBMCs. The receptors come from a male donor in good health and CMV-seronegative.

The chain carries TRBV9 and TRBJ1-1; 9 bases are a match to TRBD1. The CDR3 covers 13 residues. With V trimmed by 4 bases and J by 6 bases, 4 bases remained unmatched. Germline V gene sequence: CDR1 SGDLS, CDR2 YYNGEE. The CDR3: CASSLGQGPEAFF. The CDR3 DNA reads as TGTGCCAGCAGCCTAGGACAGGGGCCTGAAGCTTTCTTT.

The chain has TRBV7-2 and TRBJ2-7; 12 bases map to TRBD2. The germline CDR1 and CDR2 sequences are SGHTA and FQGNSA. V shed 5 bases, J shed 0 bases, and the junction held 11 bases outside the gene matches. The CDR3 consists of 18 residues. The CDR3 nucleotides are TGTGCCAGCAGCCCGTACCGGACTAGCGGGATCAGCTCCTACGAGCAGTACTTC. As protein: CASSPYRTSGISSYEQYF. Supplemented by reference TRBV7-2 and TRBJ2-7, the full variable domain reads GAGVSQSPSNKVTEKGKDVELRCDPISGHTALYWYRQSLGQGLEFLIYFQGNSAPDKSGLPSDRFSAERTGGSVSTLTIQRTQQEDSAVYLCASSPYRTSGISSYEQYFGPGTRLTVT.

The CDR3 sequence: CASSPHLTSGPKGEQFF. DNA of the CDR3: TGTGCCAGCAGTCCTCACCTCACTAGCGGCCCTAAGGGTGAGCAGTTCTTC. V usage is TRBV28 and J usage is TRBJ2-1; TRBD2 matches 8 bases. The CDR3 extends over 17 amino acids. The germline V gene encodes CDR1 MDHEN and CDR2 SYDVKM. J was trimmed by 9 bases and V by 5 bases; bases with no gene match: 18.

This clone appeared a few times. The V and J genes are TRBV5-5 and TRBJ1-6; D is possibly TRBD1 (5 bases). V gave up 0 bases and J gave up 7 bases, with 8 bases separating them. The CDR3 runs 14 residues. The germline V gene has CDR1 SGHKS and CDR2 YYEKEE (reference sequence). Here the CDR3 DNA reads TGTGCCAGCAGCTTGGCCAGGGTAAATTCACCCCTCCACTTT. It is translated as CASSLARVNSPLHF.

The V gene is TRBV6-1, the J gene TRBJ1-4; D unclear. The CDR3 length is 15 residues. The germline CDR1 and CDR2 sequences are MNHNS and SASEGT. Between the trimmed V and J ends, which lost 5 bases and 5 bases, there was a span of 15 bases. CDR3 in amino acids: CASSSRLPRNEKLFF. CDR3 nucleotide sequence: TGTGCCAGCAGTTCTAGACTCCCGAGGAATGAAAAACTGTTTTTT.

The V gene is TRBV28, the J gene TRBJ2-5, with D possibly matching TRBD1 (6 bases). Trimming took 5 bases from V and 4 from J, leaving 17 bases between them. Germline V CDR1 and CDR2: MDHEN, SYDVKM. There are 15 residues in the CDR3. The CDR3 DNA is TGTGCCAGCAGTCCCCCTCCACAGGGATCAGAGACCCAGTACTTC. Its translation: CASSPPPQGSETQYF.

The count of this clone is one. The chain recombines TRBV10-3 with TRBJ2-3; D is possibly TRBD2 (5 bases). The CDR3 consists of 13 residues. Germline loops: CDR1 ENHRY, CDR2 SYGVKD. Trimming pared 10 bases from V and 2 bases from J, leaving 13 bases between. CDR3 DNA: TGTGCCAGCACTAGGAGTTTCACAGATACGCAGTATTTT. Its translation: CASTRSFTDTQYF.

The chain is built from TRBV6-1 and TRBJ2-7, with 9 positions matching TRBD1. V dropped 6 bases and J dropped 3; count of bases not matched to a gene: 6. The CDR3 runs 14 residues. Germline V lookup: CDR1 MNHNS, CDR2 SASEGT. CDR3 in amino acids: CASRLPGQGYEQYF. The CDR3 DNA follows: TGTGCCAGCAGGCTACCGGGACAGGGCTACGAGCAGTACTTC.

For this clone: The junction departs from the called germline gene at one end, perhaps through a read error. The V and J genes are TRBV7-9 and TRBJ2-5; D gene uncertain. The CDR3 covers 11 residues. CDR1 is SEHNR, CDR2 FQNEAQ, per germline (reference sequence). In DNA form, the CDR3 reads TGTTCCAGCAGCCTAAGAGAGACCCAGTACTTC. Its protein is CSSSLRETQYF. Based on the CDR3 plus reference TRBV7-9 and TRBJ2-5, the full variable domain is DTGVSQNPRHKITKRGQNVTFRCDPISEHNRLYWYRQTLGQGPEFLTYFQNEAQLEKSRLLSDRFSAERPKGSFSTLEIQRTEQGDSAMYLCSSSLRETQYFGPGTRLLVL.

This CDR3 is CASSYQGAGETQYF. As DNA, the CDR3 is TGCGCCAGCAGCTATCAGGGGGCTGGAGAGACCCAGTACTTC. V gene TRBV5-1 combines with J gene TRBJ2-5, with 8 nucleotides matching TRBD1. V shed 3 bases, J shed 4 bases, and the junction held 5 bases outside the gene matches. Germline lookup yields CDR1 SGHRS and CDR2 YFSETQ. CDR3 length: 14 residues.